This TCR beta chain came from a study of T cells in Graves' hyperthyroidism and ophthalmopathy. Study-wide findings and caveats: Blood also contained most expanded thyroid clonotypes above 0.001.

The study left out patients who had uncontrolled infection, other autoimmune disease, pregnancy or lactation. Blood was drawn at first hyperthyroidism diagnosis, before any ophthalmopathy symptoms. Source material for PBMCs was over 7.5 ml fresh peripheral blood. CDR3 length: 18 residues. The ends lost 5 bases at V and 1 base at J; junction bases unmatched: 15. The germline V gene encodes CDR1 MNHEY and CDR2 SVGEGT. This clonotype appeared a single time. Its specificity is not known. RNA transcripts served as the template for amplifying TCR beta CDR3 regions. The primer set for the first-round RT-PCR of the TCR CDR3 was HTBI. Each CDR3 protein gets one entry after TCRdb re-called the multiplex PCR reads with MiXCR. This sample carries around 260,000 distinct CDR3 sequences, about 25% of them seen once, and the ten largest clones take 25% to 30%.

This chain uses TRBV6-2 or TRBV6-3 with TRBJ2-7, with 9 positions matching TRBD1. Sequenced material: blood. This receptor was taken from a man aged 35-49 years with Graves' hyperthyroidism that later progressed to Graves' ophthalmopathy. CDR3 bases: TGTGCCAGCAGTACCCAGCGGCCCGGGACAGGGACTTCCTACGAGCAGTACTTC. Its translation: CASSTQRPGTGTSYEQYF.